The clone carrying this TCR beta chain was recorded at least ten times. Its antigen remains unknown. With iRepertoire HTBI primers and Arm-PCR of CDR3 regions, TCR beta libraries were built. TCRdb fed the multiplex PCR reads into MiXCR, producing one record per CDR3 protein. The repertoire holds 300,000 to 400,000 distinct CDR3 sequences, with roughly 21% as singletons. With 5 bases removed from V and 4 bases from J, the gap between germline ends came to 12 bases. The CDR3 is made up of 13 amino acids. Germline lookup yields CDR1 MNHNS and CDR2 SASEGT. This entry comes from a study of regulatory T cells in long-lasting Graves disease. Overall study results and limits: TCR diversity was lower in persistent Graves' patients (versus newly diagnosed ones).

Time point given: persistent/refractory GD, antithyroid drugs over 5 years with positive TRAb. PBMC RNA served as the TCR library source. Patients met American Thyroid Association criteria for Graves' disease. The sequence came from a female donor with Graves disease. Here the sequenced sample was peripheral blood mononuclear cells (PBMCs), taken when the disease was refractory, from a patient treated with antithyroid drugs. The chain recombines TRBV6-1 with TRBJ2-7; tentatively, D is TRBD2 (5 bases). The CDR3 loop is CASSPGGLYEQYF. The CDR3 nucleotides are TGTGCCAGCAGTCCAGGAGGATTATACGAGCAGTACTTC.